The source of this TCR beta chain is a study of shared clonotypes between healthy human individuals. Study as a whole: Used for every donor were three CD4 naive, three CD4 memory, two CD8 naive and one CD8 memory plate.

Findings and limits, study-wide: A handful of donors showed sharing of about 4.8% of naive CD4 clonotypes.

Comment on this clone: What it binds is unknown.

Method: immunoSEQ multiplex PCR; TCRdb's copy keeps in-frame clones and lacks some. Of hundreds of thousands of clones listed, approximately 96% are singletons. CD45RO-negative, CCR7-positively selected cells formed the naive CD8 fraction, excluding terminally differentiated effector memory CD45RA+ cells. Donors comprised only Caucasian adults living in Nashville, Tennessee. This TCR was sampled from a woman in her twenties or thirties in good health. Sequences were obtained from naive CD8+ T cells sorted from blood.

CDR3 amino acids: CASSSKRVVGGAFF. DNA of the CDR3: TGTGCCAGTAGTAGTAAGAGAGTGGTAGGGGGAGCTTTCTTT. The J gene is TRBJ1-1, the V gene TRBV19; perhaps TRBD1 as D (6 bases). This CDR3 is built from 14 residues. With 4 bases removed from V and 10 bases from J, the gap between germline ends came to 19 bases. Per the germline V gene, CDR1 is LNHDA and CDR2 is SQIVND (reference sequence).